The T cell receptor beta chain described here comes from a study of metastatic and nonmetastatic thyroid tumors (dated by TCRdb to 2018 to 2020). Concerning the study at large: Repertoires from peripheral blood and from tumor or nodule tissue samples of malignant and benign thyroid patients were compared.

None of the patients had been given any treatment before thyroid surgery. Using T-cell receptor beta sequencing, the researchers looked back retrospectively at clinical samples from patients, gathered between about 2012 and 2019. The germline V gene encodes CDR1 SGHTA and CDR2 FQGNSA. The junction shows trimming of 3 bases on V and 0 bases on J, plus 9 bases between the germline ends. The CDR3, cysteine through phenylalanine, is 15 amino acids long. Just CDR3 DNA is preserved here, 45 bases in frame from base 1. What the work shows at the level of the full study, not this receptor alone: TCR beta diversity was reported as significantly higher in malignant tumors than in benign nodules, in both blood and tumor samples.

This clone occurred many times. Its specific antigen is unknown. One base away there is no much larger clone; base qualities are not given. Library preparation used PCR. Sequencing relied on an Illumina HiSeq 4000. The TCR beta-chain CDR3 region of each patient was profiled by high-throughput sequencing. In the paper's pipeline: CDR3 differences across clinicopathological groups were used to build a classifier for discriminating distant-metastatic papillary thyroid cancer patients. Repertoire diversity was assessed with the Shannon index, and tumor-blood repertoire similarity with the Morisita-Horn index. TCRdb trimmed public reads at Q25 via fastp, called clones via MiXCR and kept in-frame beta chains. These V and J calls derive from TCRdb rather than the authors' analysis. In all, the sample holds around 14,000 clones, and roughly 27% of those were seen once. Of the sample, 10% to 11% falls within the top ten clones.

Recombination joined TRBV7-2 with TRBJ1-3; no confident D gene assignment can be made. Input material: tumor tissue. The TCR comes from a female donor with papillary thyroid cancer or a benign thyroid nodule (not recorded which). Some clones in this sample may be carry-over from other donors' samples. The sequenced DNA: TGTGCCAGCAGCTTCGCCGGGAGCTCTGGAAACACCATATATTTT. It codes for CASSFAGSSGNTIYF. With all but the CDR3 taken from the reference TRBV7-2 and TRBJ1-3 genes, the full variable domain is: GAGVSQSPSNKVTEKGKDVELRCDPISGHTALYWYRQSLGQGLEFLIYFQGNSAPDKSGLPSDRFSAERTGGSVSTLTIQRTQQEDSAVYLCASSFAGSSGNTIYFGEGSWLTVV.